Listed here is a single T cell receptor (beta chain). Antigen: not known. The table came from immunoSEQ multiplex PCR; TCRdb's copy has only in-frame clones and leaves some out. The sample consists of tens of thousands of clones, approximately 89% of them appearing once. The data belong to a study of OX40 agonist ivuxolimab in advanced cancers. In the study overall: Every patient in dose escalation had hepatocellular carcinoma, melanoma, renal cell or head and neck cancer.

Blood draws occurred at baseline, cycle 4 day 1, and cycle 7 day 1. General study results and limits: At 0.1 to 3.0 mg/kg and by week 6, CD4+ and CD8+ T cells in the blood had expanded clonally.

Sequenced here: CD4+ or CD8+ T cells sorted from blood, sampled in a trial of the OX40 agonist ivuxolimab. This sequence originates from an adult with an advanced solid tumor such as melanoma, head and neck, liver or kidney cancer.

CDR3 DNA sequence: TGTGCCAGCAGCCGAGGGACAGGGGGTCTTGGCTACACCTTC. This sequence encodes CASSRGTGGLGYTF. The J gene is TRBJ1-2, the V gene TRBV6-6; 11 bases match TRBD1. Germline V CDR1 and CDR2: MNHNY, SVGAGI (reference sequence). The CDR3 length is 14 residues. V lost 6 bases and J lost 7; bases outside the gene matches: 7.